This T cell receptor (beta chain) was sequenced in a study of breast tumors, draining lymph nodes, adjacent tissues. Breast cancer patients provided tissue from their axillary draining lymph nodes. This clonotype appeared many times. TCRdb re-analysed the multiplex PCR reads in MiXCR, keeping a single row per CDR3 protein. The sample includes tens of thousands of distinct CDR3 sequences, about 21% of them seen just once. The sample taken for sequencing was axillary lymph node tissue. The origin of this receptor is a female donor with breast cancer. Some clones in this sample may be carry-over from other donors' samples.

The CDR3 DNA sequence: TGCAGCGTTGCGACAGGGGCGACCACAGATACGCAGTATTTT. Translation: CSVATGATTDTQYF. The rearrangement uses TRBV29-1 and TRBJ2-3; 8 nucleotides agree with TRBD1. Germline assignment: CDR1 SQVTM and CDR2 ANQGSEA. V was pared by 4 bases and J by 2 bases, with 5 bases of the junction left unmatched. This CDR3 spans 14 amino acids.